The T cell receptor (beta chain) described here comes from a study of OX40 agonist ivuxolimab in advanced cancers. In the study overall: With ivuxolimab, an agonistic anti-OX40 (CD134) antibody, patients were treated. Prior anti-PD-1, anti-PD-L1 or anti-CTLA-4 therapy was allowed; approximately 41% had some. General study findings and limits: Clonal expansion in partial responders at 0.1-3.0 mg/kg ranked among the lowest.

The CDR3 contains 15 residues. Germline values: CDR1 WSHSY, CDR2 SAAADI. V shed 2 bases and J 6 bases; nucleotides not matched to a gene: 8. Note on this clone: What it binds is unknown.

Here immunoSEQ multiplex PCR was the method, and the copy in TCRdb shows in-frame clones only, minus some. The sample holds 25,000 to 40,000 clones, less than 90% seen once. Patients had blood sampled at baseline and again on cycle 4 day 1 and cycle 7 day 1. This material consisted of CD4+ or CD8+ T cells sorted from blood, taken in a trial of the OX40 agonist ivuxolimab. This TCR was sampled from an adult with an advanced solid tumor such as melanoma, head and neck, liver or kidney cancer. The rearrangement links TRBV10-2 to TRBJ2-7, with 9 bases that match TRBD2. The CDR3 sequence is CASSEGAGGWAEQYF. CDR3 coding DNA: TGCGCCAGCAGTGAGGGGGCGGGAGGGTGGGCCGAGCAGTACTTC.